This TCR beta chain was documented in a study of response to subunit inactivated influenza vaccine. Study-level findings and limits: Authors suggested each seasonal flu vaccination may recruit only limited numbers of new T cells.

TCRdb reprocessed the RT-PCR reads via MiXCR and lists one record per CDR3 protein. The sample lists about 540,000 distinct CDR3 sequences, roughly a quarter occurring once. V dropped 0 bases and J dropped 4 bases, with 11 bases sitting between them. This CDR3 is 14 amino acids long. Germline CDR1 is DFQATT and CDR2 is SNEGSKA (reference sequence). A word on this clonotype: The target antigen is unknown.

This same sample was also taken into another study, of T cells expressing NK-cell markers. Per that study: It was by 5'RACE template switching with UMIs that TCR beta cDNA was made. Restriction of sorting to alpha-beta TCR T cells was accomplished in several experiments using an anti-gamma-delta TCR antibody. The study found these clonotypes also leading the CD3+CD56-NKG2C+ fraction in a few donors.

This TCR was recovered from a man between 45 and 60 years old who received an inactivated influenza vaccine. This specimen consisted of CD4+ T cells sorted from PBMCs, obtained 12 days after vaccination. This rearrangement joins TRBV20-1 to TRBJ2-3; perhaps D is TRBD1 or TRBD2 (6 bases each). CDR3: CSARDYGGSDTQYF. In nucleotides, the CDR3 is TGCAGTGCTAGAGATTACGGGGGCTCAGATACGCAGTATTTT.